These 11 T cell receptor beta chains originate from one sample sequenced in a study of T-cell memory formation after mild COVID-19. TCRdb ran MiXCR on the 5' RACE reads and lists one entry per CDR3 protein. This table holds 140,000 to 150,000 distinct CDR3 sequences, 15% to 20% found once. Sequenced material: PBMCs or a T cell subset sorted from them (not recorded which). The receptors were sampled from an adult woman who had mild COVID-19 (a few samples of this study predate the infection). Cell type and time point are not known.

This clonotype was counted a few times. The chain joins TRBV9 to TRBJ2-2; the D is unclear. The CDR3 is 16 residues long. The V end was cut by 3 bases, the J end by 0 bases, with 12 bases between. The germline CDR1 and CDR2 sequences are SGDLS and YYNGEE. In DNA form, the CDR3 reads TGTGCCAGCAGCGCCCCTCTAGGAGCGAACACCGGGGAGCTGTTTTTT. Protein sequence: CASSAPLGANTGELFF.

This clonotype was recorded many times. The chain has TRBV7-9 and TRBJ2-1; TRBD2 matches 9 bases. Germline CDR1 reads SEHNR; CDR2 reads FQNEAQ (reference sequence). V was clipped by 2 bases and J by 9 bases; unmatched bases: 11. This CDR3 contains 16 residues. The CDR3 here is CASSLKSSRGGSEQFF. CDR3 in DNA: TGTGCCAGCAGCTTAAAATCTTCGCGGGGGGGCAGTGAGCAGTTCTTC.

This clonotype was detected a few times. The chain combines TRBV5-1 with TRBJ1-1; D uncertain. The ends were cut back, 0 bases at V and 0 bases at J, with 9 bases in the middle. The germline gives CDR1 SGHRS, CDR2 YFSETQ. This CDR3 spans 15 amino acids. The CDR3 DNA is TGCGCCAGCAGCTTGGTTCCAGAGTTGAACACTGAAGCTTTCTTT. Translating gives CASSLVPELNTEAFF.

The J gene is TRBJ1-5, the V gene TRBV7-9, with 9 bases lining up with TRBD1. Germline trimming cut 5 bases from V and 8 bases from J; bases unmatched to any gene: 7. The germline gives CDR1 SEHNR, CDR2 FQNEAQ (reference sequence). The CDR3 totals 14 residues. The CDR3 coding sequence is TGTGCCAGCAGCCAGGGACAGGGTTCCGAGCCCCAGCATTTT. The encoded protein is CASSQGQGSEPQHF.

This clonotype was recorded only once. The CDR3 DNA is TGTGCCAGTAGCAACCCAGGACAGGGCCTACGAGATACGCAGTATTTT. The encoded protein is CASSNPGQGLRDTQYF. The chain couples TRBV19 to TRBJ2-3; 8 nucleotides line up with TRBD1. Germline trimming cut 6 bases from V and 5 bases from J; bases unmatched to any gene: 13. The germline CDR1 and CDR2 sequences are LNHDA and SQIVND (reference sequence). CDR3 size: 16 residues.

There are a few counts of this clonotype. The chain couples TRBV27 to TRBJ2-7; no clear D. Looked up from germline, CDR1 is MNHEY and CDR2 is SMNVEV (reference sequence). The CDR3 runs to 13 residues. Trimming left V 7 bases short and J 5 bases short, with 15 bases between. The CDR3 spells CASKGTILHEQYF. The CDR3 nucleotides read TGTGCCAGCAAAGGAACTATACTACACGAGCAGTACTTC.

V usage is TRBV4-3 and J usage is TRBJ1-1, with D perhaps matching TRBD1 (5 bases). The CDR3 consists of 13 residues. The V end lost 4 bases, the J end lost 5 bases, and 11 bases lay between the germline ends. Germline CDR1 LGHNA, CDR2 YSLEER. CDR3 protein: CASSRGGETEAFF. CDR3 in DNA: TGCGCCAGCAGCCGGGGGGGAGAGACTGAAGCTTTCTTT.

The J gene is TRBJ1-2, the V gene TRBV30; TRBD1 matches at 7 bases. The CDR3 spans 13 residues. With V trimmed by 1 base and J by 4 bases, 3 bases remained unmatched. Germline V lookup: CDR1 GTSNPN, CDR2 SVGIG (reference sequence). The CDR3 is CAWSAGTAYGYTF. The CDR3 DNA follows: TGTGCCTGGAGTGCCGGGACAGCCTATGGCTACACCTTC. The whole variable domain, filled in from reference TRBV30 and TRBJ1-2, reads SQTIHQWPATLVQPVGSPLSLECTVEGTSNPNLYWYRQAAGRGLQLLFYSVGIGQISSEVPQNLSASRPQDRQFILSSKKLLLSDSGFYLCAWSAGTAYGYTFGSGTRLTVV.

This clonotype was seen only a few times. The chain recombines TRBV7-9 with TRBJ2-1, with D tentatively TRBD1 (6 bases). This CDR3 is 18 amino acids long. Trimming took off 1 base at V and 4 bases at J, with 20 bases between the two ends. Per the germline V gene, CDR1 is SEHNR and CDR2 is FQNEAQ (reference sequence). The CDR3 DNA reads as TGTGCCAGCAGCTTAGTGGACAGCCAGAGACCCATTTACAATGAGCAGTTCTTC. It is translated as CASSLVDSQRPIYNEQFF.

This clonotype was counted between two and nine times. The V and J genes are TRBV9 and TRBJ2-1; 12 nucleotides align to TRBD2. Losses at the gene ends were 3 bases for V and 4 bases for J; bases not matched to a gene: 14. Germline V gene sequence: CDR1 SGDLS, CDR2 YYNGEE. This CDR3 contains 19 residues. CDR3 nucleotides: TGTGCCAGCAGCGCCACAATTAGGACTAGCGGGAATTTGTACAATGAGCAGTTCTTC. Translating gives CASSATIRTSGNLYNEQFF.

The chain carries TRBV5-1 and TRBJ1-1; 9 bases match TRBD1. The V gene end was trimmed by 5 bases and the J gene end by 6 bases; junction bases not matched to a gene: 8. CDR1 is SGHRS and CDR2 is YFSETQ in the germline V gene. CDR3 size: 14 residues. This CDR3 is CASSNKDRGAEAFF. In DNA form, the CDR3 reads TGCGCCAGCAGTAACAAGGACAGGGGCGCTGAAGCTTTCTTT.